The entry below describes one T cell receptor (beta chain). These data belong to a study of control samples from healthy donors and cancer patients. J lost 1 base, V lost 3 bases, and 3 bases had no gene match. CDR3 length: 15 amino acids. The germline gives CDR1 MDHEN, CDR2 SYDVKM. Clones were read by immunoSEQ multiplex PCR, and TCRdb kept only the in-frame ones, dropping some. This sample has about 100,000 clones, with approximately 80% found just once. The sequence came from a young man in good health. Material: blood. This sequence joins TRBV28 and TRBJ1-2; 9 bases agree with TRBD1. CDR3 nucleotide sequence: TGTGCCAGCAGTTTCGGGGACAGGGTTAACTATGGCTACACCTTC. Translated: CASSFGDRVNYGYTF.